This entry lists 29 T cell receptor beta chains sequenced from one sample in a study of early T cells in non-severe SARS-CoV-2 infection. TCRdb re-called the 5' RACE reads with MiXCR, one entry per CDR3 protein. The sample includes more than 95,000 distinct CDR3 sequences, approximately 15% of them seen just once. Sequencing was carried out using whole blood. The origin of the receptors is an adult who was a healthcare worker with PCR-confirmed SARS-CoV-2 infection or an uninfected control (not recorded which).

The rearrangement joins TRBV25-1 to TRBJ1-2; D may be TRBD1 (6 bases). Germline V gene sequence: CDR1 MGHDK, CDR2 SYGVNS. The CDR3 totals 14 residues. The V gene lost 4 bases and the J gene lost 4 bases, with 13 bases spanning the gap. CDR3 DNA: TGTGCCAGCAGTGCCACGACAGGATCCTATGGCTACACCTTC. Translated: CASSATTGSYGYTF.

This clonotype was detected a few times. This chain connects TRBV3-1 to TRBJ2-1; D might be TRBD1 (5 bases). Germline V gene sequence: CDR1 LGHDT, CDR2 YNNKEL (reference sequence). V gave up 3 bases and J gave up 8 bases, with 11 bases separating them. This CDR3 has 13 amino acids. The CDR3 here is CASSQSIRDEQFF. The CDR3 nucleotides read TGTGCCAGCAGCCAGAGCATCAGGGATGAGCAGTTCTTC.

The rearrangement links TRBV6-2 or TRBV6-3 to TRBJ2-3; weak D call: TRBD1 (6 bases). V lost 5 bases and J lost 8, with 11 bases in between. This CDR3 is built from 12 residues. In germline, CDR1 is MNHEY, CDR2 SVGEGT. In nucleotides, the CDR3 is TGTGCCAGCAGTCGACTCAGGGGTACGCAGTATTTT. Encoded protein: CASSRLRGTQYF.

The chain links TRBV20-1 to TRBJ1-4, with no clear D. This CDR3 contains 12 residues. Between the trimmed V and J ends, which lost 2 bases and 3 bases, there was a span of 4 bases. CDR1 and CDR2 (germline): DFQATT, SNEGSKA (reference sequence). Written as DNA, the CDR3 is TGCAGTGCTAGAAGGGCTAATGAAAAACTGTTTTTT. Its protein product is CSARRANEKLFF.

The chain links TRBV3-1 to TRBJ1-5; D unresolved. Trimming pared 7 bases from V and 0 bases from J, leaving 10 bases between. Per germline, CDR1 LGHDT and CDR2 YNNKEL (reference sequence). The CDR3 covers 14 residues. This CDR3 reads CASTRGYSNQPQHF. CDR3 nucleotides: TGTGCCAGCACCCGGGGATATAGCAATCAGCCCCAGCATTTT.

This clonotype was recorded a few times. The chain joins TRBV12-3 or TRBV12-4 to TRBJ2-6; D is uncertain. CDR3 length: 11 residues. The ends were cut back, 8 bases at V and 8 bases at J, with 7 bases in the middle. The CDR3 region has the DNA TGTGCCAGCGGGGTAACCAACGTCCTGACTTTC. Protein: CASGVTNVLTF.

Many counts were recorded for this clonotype. The genes are TRBV7-6 and TRBJ2-3; no firm D call. This CDR3 contains 15 residues. Germline V CDR1 and CDR2: SGHVS, FNYEAQ. The V and J ends lost 6 bases and 4 bases respectively, with 17 bases between them. The CDR3 loop reads CASSTLAGGADTQYF. CDR3 sequence (DNA): TGTGCCAGCAGTACCCTCGCAGGCGGCGCAGATACGCAGTATTTT.

The V and J genes are TRBV3-1 and TRBJ1-3; D gene unclear. The V and J ends lost 6 bases and 2 bases respectively, with 8 bases between them. The CDR3 is 13 residues long. Per the germline V gene, CDR1 is LGHDT and CDR2 is YNNKEL (reference sequence). The DNA of the CDR3 is TGTGCCAGCAGGAACCCCCCTGGAAACACCATATATTTT. Protein: CASRNPPGNTIYF.

The chain couples TRBV27 to TRBJ1-1; D is uncertain. The CDR3 runs 12 residues. The germline V gene has CDR1 MNHEY and CDR2 SMNVEV (reference sequence). Trimming took off 9 bases at V and 1 base at J, with 9 bases between the two ends. DNA for the CDR3: TGTGCCAGTGTGGGAGGGAACACTGAAGCTTTCTTT. Its protein is CASVGGNTEAFF.

The V and J genes are TRBV20-1 and TRBJ1-1; no firm D call. The germline CDR1 and CDR2 sequences are DFQATT and SNEGSKA (reference sequence). V was pared by 6 bases and J by 0 bases, with 14 bases between. The CDR3 runs 14 residues. CDR3 region: CSARPGNMNTEAFF. For the CDR3, the DNA is TGCAGTGCCCGCCCAGGTAACATGAACACTGAAGCTTTCTTT.

This chain joins TRBV3-1 and TRBJ2-1; tentative D call: TRBD2 (5 bases). Trimming stripped 1 base from V and 12 bases from J, with 10 bases between. This CDR3 is built from 12 residues. The germline V gene encodes CDR1 LGHDT and CDR2 YNNKEL (reference sequence). The DNA of the CDR3 is TGTGCCAGCAGCCAAGTCCGGGATGTGCAGTTCTTC. This encodes CASSQVRDVQFF.

In this sample, this clonotype turned up a few times. V usage is TRBV4-1 and J usage is TRBJ2-7; possible D gene TRBD1, 5 bases. There are 14 residues in the CDR3. The germline V gene encodes CDR1 MGHRA and CDR2 YSYEKL. V lost 2 bases and J lost 1, with 9 bases in between. As DNA, the CDR3 is TGCGCCAGCAGCCAACTTTCAGGGTCCTACGAGCAGTACTTC. Translation gives CASSQLSGSYEQYF.

The chain carries TRBV6-5 and TRBJ2-7; D possibly uses TRBD1 or TRBD2 (5 bases each). V lost 5 bases and J lost 1, with 18 bases in between. Germline lookup yields CDR1 MNHEY and CDR2 SVGAGI. The length of the CDR3 is 16 residues. The CDR3 nucleotides read TGTGCCAGCAGTGTTCGGGGACCTGGAGTGTCCTACGAGCAGTACTTC. This encodes CASSVRGPGVSYEQYF.

V is TRBV7-2 and J is TRBJ1-5; D remains ambiguous. CDR3 length: 13 amino acids. Germline loops: CDR1 SGHTA, CDR2 FQGNSA. Trimming stripped 0 bases from V and 8 bases from J, with 8 bases between. The CDR3 protein is CASSLARSEPQHF. The CDR3 DNA follows: TGTGCCAGCAGCTTAGCACGGAGTGAGCCCCAGCATTTT.

The chain carries TRBV7-9 and TRBJ2-2; D uncertain. Germline lookup yields CDR1 SEHNR and CDR2 FQNEAQ (reference sequence). This CDR3 spans 16 amino acids. V was trimmed by 0 bases and J by 7 bases, leaving 15 bases between them. CDR3 nucleotide sequence: TGTGCCAGCAGCTTAGCCCTGCCAGGTGGAAGCGGGGAGCTGTTTTTT. It translates to CASSLALPGGSGELFF.

This clonotype has only a few counts. V gene TRBV9 combines with J gene TRBJ1-6; D remains unclear. CDR1 and CDR2 from the germline V gene are SGDLS and YYNGEE. V was pared by 4 bases and J by 5 bases, with 16 bases between. This CDR3 has 16 amino acids. The CDR3 DNA follows: TGTGCCAGCAGCTTGACCGGACGGATTAATAATTCACCCCTCCACTTT. Residues: CASSLTGRINNSPLHF.

This clonotype has only a few counts. V gene TRBV9 combines with J gene TRBJ2-1; 9 bases map to TRBD1. Per germline, CDR1 SGDLS and CDR2 YYNGEE. This CDR3 has 15 amino acids. Trimming removed 2 bases from V and 7 bases from J; junction bases left unmatched: 7. The CDR3 sequence is CASSVGTGSGNEQFF. The CDR3 nucleotides read TGTGCCAGCAGCGTCGGGACAGGGAGTGGAAATGAGCAGTTCTTC.

This clonotype was seen only a few times. The chain links TRBV3-1 to TRBJ2-5; D perhaps matches TRBD1 (6 bases). V dropped 0 bases and J dropped 4 bases, with 18 bases sitting between them. The CDR3 extends over 17 amino acids. Germline V gene lookup returns CDR1 LGHDT and CDR2 YNNKEL (reference sequence). The CDR3 DNA is TGTGCCAGCAGCCAAGAAAGACAGGCGCCCCTTCGAGAGACCCAGTACTTC. Protein: CASSQERQAPLRETQYF.

This clonotype was seen repeatedly, ten times or more. The chain employs TRBV7-9 and TRBJ2-1; no clear D. The germline gives CDR1 SEHNR, CDR2 FQNEAQ (reference sequence). The CDR3 runs 15 residues. Trimming cost V 1 base and J 0 bases, with 7 bases left between them. The CDR3 loop reads CASSLVGSSYNEQFF. In DNA form, the CDR3 reads TGTGCCAGCAGCTTAGTCGGAAGCTCCTACAATGAGCAGTTCTTC.

The rearrangement links TRBV3-1 to TRBJ1-1; TRBD1 agrees at 7 bases. This CDR3 is 14 amino acids long. The ends lost 4 bases at V and 0 bases at J; junction bases unmatched: 2. Germline CDR1 is LGHDT and CDR2 is YNNKEL (reference sequence). CDR3 loop: CASSRGQLNTEAFF. The DNA for the CDR3 is TGTGCCAGCAGCCGGGGACAGTTGAACACTGAAGCTTTCTTT.

The rearrangement joins TRBV4-1 to TRBJ1-1; TRBD1 agrees at 7 bases. J gave up 3 bases and V 4 bases, and 8 bases lay outside the gene matches. This CDR3 is 15 amino acids long. Germline CDR1 MGHRA, CDR2 YSYEKL. Here the CDR3 DNA reads TGCGCCAGCAGCCCGACCGGGACAGCCTACACTGAAGCTTTCTTT. Amino acids: CASSPTGTAYTEAFF.

This clonotype has just a few counts. The V call is TRBV6-1, the J call TRBJ1-2, with 10 bases matching TRBD1. The CDR3 covers 12 residues. Per the germline V gene, CDR1 is MNHNS and CDR2 is SASEGT. V shed 6 bases and J 8 bases; nucleotides not matched to a gene: 3. The CDR3 nucleotides read TGTGCCAGCAGGACAGGGGGCAGGGGCTACACCTTC. This gives the protein CASRTGGRGYTF.

The V call is TRBV20-1, the J call TRBJ1-4, with 9 bases that match TRBD1. This CDR3 is 13 amino acids long. V shed 5 bases and J 8 bases; nucleotides not matched to a gene: 6. The germline CDR1 and CDR2 sequences are DFQATT and SNEGSKA (reference sequence). This CDR3 is CSAPGQGTEKLFF. In nucleotides, the CDR3 is TGCAGTGCTCCGGGACAGGGCACCGAAAAACTGTTTTTT.

This chain uses TRBV5-1 with TRBJ2-7; unclear D gene. Germline V gene data show CDR1 as SGHRS and CDR2 as YFSETQ. Trimming removed 2 bases from V and 2 bases from J, with 11 bases in between. This CDR3 has 14 residues. CDR3 DNA sequence: TGCGCCAGCAGCTTAGAACCGACGACCTACGAGCAGTACTTC. Amino acids: CASSLEPTTYEQYF. The full variable domain, its missing parts supplied by reference TRBV5-1 and TRBJ2-7, is KAGVTQTPRYLIKTRGQQVTLSCSPISGHRSVSWYQQTPGQGLQFLFEYFSETQRNKGNFPGRFSGRQFSNSRSEMNVSTLELGDSALYLCASSLEPTTYEQYFGPGTRLTVT.

This clonotype has more than one count but fewer than ten. The chain uses TRBV7-9 and TRBJ2-3; D ambiguous. Between the trimmed V and J ends, which lost 1 base and 0 bases, there was a span of 5 bases. CDR1 is SEHNR and CDR2 is FQNEAQ in the germline V gene (reference sequence). This CDR3 has 14 amino acids. For the CDR3, the DNA is TGTGCCAGCAGCTTAGTCGGCAGCACAGATACGCAGTATTTT. Amino acids: CASSLVGSTDTQYF.

This clonotype has at least ten counts. The rearrangement joins TRBV6-5 to TRBJ1-2; D remains unclear. V lost 6 bases, J lost 4 bases, and 15 bases lay in between. Germline V gene data show CDR1 as MNHEY and CDR2 as SVGAGI. This CDR3 region has 14 residues. The chain's CDR3 is CASREGASFYGYTF. The CDR3 DNA follows: TGTGCCAGCAGAGAAGGCGCCTCCTTCTATGGCTACACCTTC.

V and J are TRBV12-3 or TRBV12-4 and TRBJ1-1, with unresolved D. V lost 6 bases to trimming and J lost 0 bases, with 14 bases between them. The length of the CDR3 is 15 residues. CDR3 in DNA: TGTGCCAGCAGCCCCTATACCATTATGAACACTGAAGCTTTCTTT. Residues: CASSPYTIMNTEAFF.

The rearrangement uses TRBV7-9 and TRBJ1-1; D not resolved. V was clipped by 5 bases and J by 6 bases, with 19 bases between them. The CDR3 has 15 residues. Germline loops: CDR1 SEHNR, CDR2 FQNEAQ (reference sequence). CDR3 protein: CASSRGGASIAEAFF. DNA of the CDR3: TGTGCCAGCAGCCGGGGAGGCGCCTCCATCGCTGAAGCTTTCTTT.

This chain joins TRBV6-6 and TRBJ1-1, with 8 bases lining up with TRBD1. V shed 5 bases and J 6 bases; nucleotides not matched to a gene: 8. The V gene's germline CDR1 is MNHNY and CDR2 SVGAGI (reference sequence). The CDR3 has 14 residues. The CDR3: CASSQDRGISEAFF. For the CDR3, the DNA is TGTGCCAGCAGTCAAGACAGGGGTATTTCTGAAGCTTTCTTT.